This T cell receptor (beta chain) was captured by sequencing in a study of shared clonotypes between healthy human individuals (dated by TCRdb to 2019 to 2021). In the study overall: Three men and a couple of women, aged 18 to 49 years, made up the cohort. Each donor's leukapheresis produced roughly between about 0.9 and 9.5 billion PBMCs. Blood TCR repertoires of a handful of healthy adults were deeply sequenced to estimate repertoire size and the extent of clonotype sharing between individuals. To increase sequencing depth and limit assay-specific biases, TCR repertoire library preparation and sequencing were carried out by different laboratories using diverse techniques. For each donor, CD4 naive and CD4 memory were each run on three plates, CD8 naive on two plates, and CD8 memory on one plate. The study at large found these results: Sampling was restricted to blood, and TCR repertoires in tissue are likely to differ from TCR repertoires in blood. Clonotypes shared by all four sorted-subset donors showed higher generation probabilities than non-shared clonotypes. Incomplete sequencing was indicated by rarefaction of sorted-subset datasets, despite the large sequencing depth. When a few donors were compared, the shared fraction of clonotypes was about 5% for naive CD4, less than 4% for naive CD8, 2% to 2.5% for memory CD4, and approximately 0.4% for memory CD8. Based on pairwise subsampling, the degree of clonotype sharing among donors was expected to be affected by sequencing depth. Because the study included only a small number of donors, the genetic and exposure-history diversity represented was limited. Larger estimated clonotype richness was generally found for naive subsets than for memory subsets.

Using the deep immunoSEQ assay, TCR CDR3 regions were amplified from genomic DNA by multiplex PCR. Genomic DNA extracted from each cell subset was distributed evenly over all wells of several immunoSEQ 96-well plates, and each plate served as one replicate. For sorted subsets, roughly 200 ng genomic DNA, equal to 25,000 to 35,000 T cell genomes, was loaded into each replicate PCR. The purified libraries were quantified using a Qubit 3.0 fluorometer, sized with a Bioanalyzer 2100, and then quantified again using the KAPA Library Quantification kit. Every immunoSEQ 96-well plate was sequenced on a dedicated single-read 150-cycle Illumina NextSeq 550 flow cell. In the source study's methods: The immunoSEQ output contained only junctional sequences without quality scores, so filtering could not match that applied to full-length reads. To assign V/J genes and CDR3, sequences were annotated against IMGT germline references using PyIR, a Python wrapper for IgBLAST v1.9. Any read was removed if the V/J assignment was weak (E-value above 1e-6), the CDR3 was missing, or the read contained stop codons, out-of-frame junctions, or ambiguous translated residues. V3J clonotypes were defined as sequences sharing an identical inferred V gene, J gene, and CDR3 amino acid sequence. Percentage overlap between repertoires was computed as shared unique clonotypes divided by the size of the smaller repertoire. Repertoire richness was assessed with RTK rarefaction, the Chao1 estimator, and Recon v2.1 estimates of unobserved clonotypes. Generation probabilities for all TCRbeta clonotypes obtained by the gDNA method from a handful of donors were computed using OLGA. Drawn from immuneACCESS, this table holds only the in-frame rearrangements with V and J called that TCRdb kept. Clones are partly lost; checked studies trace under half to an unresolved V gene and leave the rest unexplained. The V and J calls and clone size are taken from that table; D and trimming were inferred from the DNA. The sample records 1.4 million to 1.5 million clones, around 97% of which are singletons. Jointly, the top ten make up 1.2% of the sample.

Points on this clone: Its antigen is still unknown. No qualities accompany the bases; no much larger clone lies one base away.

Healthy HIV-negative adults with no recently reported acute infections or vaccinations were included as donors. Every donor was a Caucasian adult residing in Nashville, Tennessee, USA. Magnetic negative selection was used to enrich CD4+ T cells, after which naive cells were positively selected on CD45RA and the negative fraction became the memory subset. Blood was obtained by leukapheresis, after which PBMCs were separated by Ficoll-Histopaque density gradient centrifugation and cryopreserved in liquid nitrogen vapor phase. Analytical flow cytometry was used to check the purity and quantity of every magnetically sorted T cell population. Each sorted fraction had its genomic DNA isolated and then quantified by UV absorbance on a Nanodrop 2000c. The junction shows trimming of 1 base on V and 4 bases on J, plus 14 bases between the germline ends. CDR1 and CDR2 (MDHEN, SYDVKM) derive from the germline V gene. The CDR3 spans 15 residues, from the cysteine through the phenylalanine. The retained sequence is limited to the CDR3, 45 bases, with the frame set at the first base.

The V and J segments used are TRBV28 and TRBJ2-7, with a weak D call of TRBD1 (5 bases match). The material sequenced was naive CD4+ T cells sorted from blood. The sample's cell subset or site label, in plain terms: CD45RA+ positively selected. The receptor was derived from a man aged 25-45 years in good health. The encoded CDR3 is CASSLSSREGYEQYF. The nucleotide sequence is TGTGCCAGCAGTTTATCTTCCAGGGAAGGATACGAGCAGTACTTC.